This T cell receptor (beta chain) was observed in a study of blood T cell repertoires in COVID-19. Study-level background: Donors in the United States, Italy and Spain gave samples during acute or convalescent COVID-19. T cells, B-cell-depleted T cells, or PBMCs provided the cDNA or gDNA that served as material.

Per the original data handling: How many nucleated cells were present was estimated from reference gene primer amplification. Only in-frame clones appear in the TCRdb table, and some are missing; sequencing was by immunoSEQ multiplex PCR. V and J calls plus clone size are reproduced from that table; the DNA served to infer D and trimming. The table includes 100,000 or so clones, about 85% detected once. The CDR3 covers 16 residues. Trimming took 4 bases from V and 2 from J; bases not matched to a gene: 5. Germline assignment: CDR1 SGHDT and CDR2 YYEEEE. Input material: peripheral blood. This receptor was taken from a woman in her seventies with active or convalescent COVID-19. The V call is TRBV5-6, the J call TRBJ1-5, with 11 bases fitting TRBD1. CDR3: CASSLRTGGRNQPQHF. As DNA, the CDR3 is TGTGCCAGCAGCCTACGGACAGGGGGCCGCAATCAGCCCCAGCATTTT.